The T cell receptor (beta chain) described here comes from a study of blood T cells in healthy people across ages. A second 7 to 11 cycle PCR used barcoded and J-beta primers. Each cDNA molecule was tagged by a template-switch adaptor with 12 random nucleotides. TCRdb recomputed calls from the 5' RACE reads with MiXCR, one row per CDR3 protein. The sample gives around 650,000 distinct CDR3 sequences, approximately 29% of which show up once; over 15% is in the top ten. The CDR3 has 14 amino acids. Germline values: CDR1 GTSNPN, CDR2 SVGIG (reference sequence). The V and J ends lost 5 bases and 3 bases, in that order; junction bases with no gene match: 8.

Sequencing was done on a sample of blood. The chain couples TRBV30 to TRBJ2-7; 9 nucleotides match TRBD1. The sequence came from a woman older than 75 in good health. This chain's CDR3 is CAWAPTGQGYEQYF. CDR3 nucleotide sequence: TGTGCCTGGGCTCCCACGGGACAGGGCTACGAGCAGTACTTC.